There are a few counts of the clone carrying this T cell receptor (beta chain). V lost 4 bases and J lost 4, with 16 bases in between. Germline V CDR1 and CDR2: SGHNT, YYREEE (reference sequence). CDR3 length: 15 residues. The protocol was immunoSEQ multiplex PCR, while the TCRdb copy is restricted to in-frame clones and leaves out a portion. The table has about 670,000 clones, about two thirds seen once. The data were taken from a study of shared clonotypes between healthy human individuals. The chain employs TRBV5-4 and TRBJ2-3; the D gene could be TRBD1 or TRBD2 (5 bases each). Sample: memory CD4+ T cells sorted from blood. Subset meaning: CD45RA-negative fraction. The TCR originated in a woman under 40 in good health. The CDR3 DNA sequence: TGTGCCAGCAGCCGCCCGGGGACCGACCCAGATACGCAGTATTTT. Translating it yields CASSRPGTDPDTQYF. The whole variable domain, remainder taken from reference TRBV5-4 and TRBJ2-3, is ETGVTQSPTHLIKTRGQQVTLRCSSQSGHNTVSWYQQALGQGPQFIFQYYREEENGRGNFPPRFSGLQFPNYSSELNVNALELDDSALYLCASSRPGTDPDTQYFGPGTRLTVL.